This TCR beta chain derives from a study of identical twins. TCRdb re-called the 5' RACE reads through MiXCR, storing one row per CDR3 protein. The sample includes hundreds of thousands of distinct CDR3 sequences, 8.5% to 9% of them seen just once. The same sample was also studied in work on yellow fever vaccine responses in identical twins.

The sample consisted of PBMCs. The sequence derives from a woman aged 18-29 years in good health.

The CDR3: CASSNPRLLYEQYF. The CDR3 DNA reads TGTGCCAGCAGCAACCCCCGACTGTTATACGAGCAGTACTTC. V usage is TRBV7-2 and J usage is TRBJ2-7, with D hard to call. The V gene's germline CDR1 is SGHTA and CDR2 FQGNSA. CDR3 length equals 14 residues. V shed 5 bases and J shed 4 bases, with 15 bases lying between them.